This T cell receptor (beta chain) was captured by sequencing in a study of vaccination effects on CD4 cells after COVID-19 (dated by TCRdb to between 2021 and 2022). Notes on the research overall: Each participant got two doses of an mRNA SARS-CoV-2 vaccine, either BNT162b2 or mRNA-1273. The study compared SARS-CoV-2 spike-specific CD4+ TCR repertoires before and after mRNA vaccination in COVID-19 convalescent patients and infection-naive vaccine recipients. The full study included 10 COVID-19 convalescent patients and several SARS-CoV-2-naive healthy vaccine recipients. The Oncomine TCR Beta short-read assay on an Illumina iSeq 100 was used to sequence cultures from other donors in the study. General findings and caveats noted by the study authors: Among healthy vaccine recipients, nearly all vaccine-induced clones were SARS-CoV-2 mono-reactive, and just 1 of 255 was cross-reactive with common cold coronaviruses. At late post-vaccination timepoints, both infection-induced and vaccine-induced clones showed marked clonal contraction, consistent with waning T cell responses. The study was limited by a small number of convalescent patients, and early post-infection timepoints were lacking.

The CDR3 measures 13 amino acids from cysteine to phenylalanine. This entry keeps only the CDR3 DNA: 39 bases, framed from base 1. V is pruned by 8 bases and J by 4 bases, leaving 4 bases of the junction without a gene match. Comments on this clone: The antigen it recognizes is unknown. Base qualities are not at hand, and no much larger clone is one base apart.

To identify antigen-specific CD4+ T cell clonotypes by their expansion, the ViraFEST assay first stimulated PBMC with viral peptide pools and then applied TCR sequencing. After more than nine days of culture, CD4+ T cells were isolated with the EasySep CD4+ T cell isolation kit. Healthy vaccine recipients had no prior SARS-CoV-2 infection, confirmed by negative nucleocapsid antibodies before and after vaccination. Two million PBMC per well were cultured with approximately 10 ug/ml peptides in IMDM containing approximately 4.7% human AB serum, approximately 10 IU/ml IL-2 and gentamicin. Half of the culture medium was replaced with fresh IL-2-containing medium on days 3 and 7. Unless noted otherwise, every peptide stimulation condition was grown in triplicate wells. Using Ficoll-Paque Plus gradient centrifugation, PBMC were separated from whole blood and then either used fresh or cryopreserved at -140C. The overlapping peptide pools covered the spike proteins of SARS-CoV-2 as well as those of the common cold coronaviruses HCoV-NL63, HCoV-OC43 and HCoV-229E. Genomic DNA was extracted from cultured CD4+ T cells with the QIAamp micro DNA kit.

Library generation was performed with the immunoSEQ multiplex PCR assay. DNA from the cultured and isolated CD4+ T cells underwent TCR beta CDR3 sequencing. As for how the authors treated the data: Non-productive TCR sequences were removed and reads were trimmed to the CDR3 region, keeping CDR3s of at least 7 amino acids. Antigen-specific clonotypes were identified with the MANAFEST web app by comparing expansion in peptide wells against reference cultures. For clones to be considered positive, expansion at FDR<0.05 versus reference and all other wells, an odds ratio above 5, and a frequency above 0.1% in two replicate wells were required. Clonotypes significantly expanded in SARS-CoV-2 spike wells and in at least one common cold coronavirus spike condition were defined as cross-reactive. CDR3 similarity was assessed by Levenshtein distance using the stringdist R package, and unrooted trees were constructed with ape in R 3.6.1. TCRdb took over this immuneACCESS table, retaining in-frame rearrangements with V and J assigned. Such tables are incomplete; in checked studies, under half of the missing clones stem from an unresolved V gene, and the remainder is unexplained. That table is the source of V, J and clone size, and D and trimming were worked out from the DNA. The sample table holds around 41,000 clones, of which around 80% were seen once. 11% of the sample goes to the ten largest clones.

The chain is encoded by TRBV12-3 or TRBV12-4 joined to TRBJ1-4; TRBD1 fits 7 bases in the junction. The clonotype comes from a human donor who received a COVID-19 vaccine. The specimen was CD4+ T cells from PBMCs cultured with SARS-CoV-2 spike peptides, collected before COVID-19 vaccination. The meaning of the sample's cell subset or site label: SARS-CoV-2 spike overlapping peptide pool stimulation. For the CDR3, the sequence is CASAGTDNEKLFF. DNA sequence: TGTGCCAGCGCGGGGACAGATAATGAAAAACTGTTTTTT.